This TCR beta chain derives from a study of T cells in Graves' hyperthyroidism and ophthalmopathy. Study-level results: Most clonotypes expanded in the thyroid (above 0.001) were also present in blood.

Orbital computed tomography and thyroid ultrasound, together with serum TRAb and thyroxine and clinical symptoms, were used for diagnoses. Germline V CDR1 and CDR2: DFQATT, SNEGSKA (reference sequence). The CDR3 consists of 15 residues. A note on this clonotype: Its specificity is not known. One end of the junction varies from germline; a read error may be responsible.

Amplification targeted TCR beta CDR3 regions from RNA transcripts. Primed by the HTBI set, a first-round RT-PCR was run on the TCR CDR3. Using its own MiXCR run on the multiplex PCR reads, TCRdb lists one record per CDR3 protein. The sample carries some 570,000 distinct CDR3 sequences, 15% to 20% recorded once. Material: blood. The chain joins TRBV20-1 to TRBJ2-3; TRBD1 might be the D (6 bases). The TCR originated in a woman aged 18-35 years with Graves' ophthalmopathy. CDR3 nucleotide sequence: TGCCGTGCCCAGACGTTTGGGGGCTACACAGATACGCAGTATTTT. Encoded protein: CRAQTFGGYTDTQYF.